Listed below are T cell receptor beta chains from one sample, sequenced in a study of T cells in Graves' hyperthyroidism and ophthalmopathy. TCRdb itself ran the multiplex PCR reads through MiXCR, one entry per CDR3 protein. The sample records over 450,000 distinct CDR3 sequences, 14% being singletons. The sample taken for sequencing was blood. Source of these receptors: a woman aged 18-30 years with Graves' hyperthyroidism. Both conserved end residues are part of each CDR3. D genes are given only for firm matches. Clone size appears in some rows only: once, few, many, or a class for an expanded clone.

TGTGCCAGTAGTATAGTGTTCCGGGACAGGGTTCAAGAGACCCAGTACTTC,CASSIVFRDRVQETQYF,TRBJ2-5,TRBV19,.,TRBD1
TGTGCCAGCAGTTTTCTGACAGACTACAATGAGCGGTTCTTC,CASSFLTDYNERFF,TRBJ2-1,TRBV27,.,.
TGTGCCAGCAGCTTAAACCCATATAGCAATCAGCCCCAGCATTTT,CASSLNPYSNQPQHF,TRBJ1-5,TRBV7-2,many,.
TGTGTCAGCAGCCAAGAAGTTCGGACTCAGCCCCAGCATTTT,CVSSQEVRTQPQHF,TRBJ1-5,TRBV13,.,.
TGTGCCAGCAGGTATAGAGACAGGGCCTATGGCTACACCTTC,CASRYRDRAYGYTF,TRBJ1-2,TRBV6-1,.,TRBD1
TGTGCCAGCAGGTTAGGCCCAGCGCAAGCCTACGAGCAGTACTTC,CASRLGPAQAYEQYF,TRBJ2-7,TRBV7-2,.,.
TGTGCCAGCAGCGTTAAGACAGGGGCTGGAACTGAAGCTTTCTTT,CASSVKTGAGTEAFF,TRBJ1-1,TRBV9,few,TRBD1
TGTGCCAGCAGTCCCTGGACTAGCGGGGGGTGGGATACGCAGTATTTT,CASSPWTSGGWDTQYF,TRBJ2-3,TRBV28,many,TRBD2
TGTGCCAGCAGCGTAGATATCGGGACTAGCGGGTTCTACAATGAGCAGTTCTTC,CASSVDIGTSGFYNEQFF,TRBJ2-1,TRBV9,many,TRBD2
TGCAGTGCTAGACCAGTAACAGGGCTAGGGGACGGAAACACCATATATTTT,CSARPVTGLGDGNTIYF,TRBJ1-3,TRBV20-1,.,.
TGTGCCAGCAGCTTAGGACGGGGGACTAGCACAGATACGCAGTATTTT,CASSLGRGTSTDTQYF,TRBJ2-3,TRBV7-6,.,.
TGCAGTGCTTTGGGACTAGCGGGAGCAAACTCCTACAATGAGCAGTTCTTC,CSALGLAGANSYNEQFF,TRBJ2-1,TRBV20-1,.,TRBD2
TGTGCCAGCAGACCTCTCCGCGGACAGGGGGACACTGAAGCTTTCTTT,CASRPLRGQGDTEAFF,TRBJ1-1,TRBV3-1,many,TRBD1
TGTGCCAGCAGTTACTCCCAGGGGAGCTATGGCTACACCTTC,CASSYSQGSYGYTF,TRBJ1-2,TRBV6-5,many,.
TGCGCCAGCAGCTTGGCAGGGGGGACCACCGGGGAGCTGTTTTTT,CASSLAGGTTGELFF,TRBJ2-2,TRBV5-1,many,.
TGTGCCAGCAGCCAGGGTGCAACTAATGAAAAACTGTTTTTT,CASSQGATNEKLFF,TRBJ1-4,TRBV27,many,.
TGCAGTGCTAGGGAATTTCAGGGGTCGGGCGGTCAGCCCCAGCATTTT,CSAREFQGSGGQPQHF,TRBJ1-5,TRBV20-1,few,.
TGTGCCAGCACCCCTGGTAGGGATCAGCCCCAGCATTTT,CASTPGRDQPQHF,TRBJ1-5,TRBV27,many,.
TGCAGTGCTAGAGGCCCGGACAGAGCCTATGGCTACACCTTC,CSARGPDRAYGYTF,TRBJ1-2,TRBV20-1,many,.
TGTGCCAGCAGCTTATACCGGGGTTCCTACGAGCAGTACTTC,CASSLYRGSYEQYF,TRBJ2-7,TRBV11-3,many,.